A selection of T cell receptor beta chains follows, all from one sample in a study of T cell changes during pregnancy in multiple sclerosis. Libraries were prepared by immunoSEQ multiplex PCR; TCRdb keeps only in-frame clonotypes and omits some of them. Of 65,000 to 80,000 clones listed, more than 80% were seen once; the top ten hold 0.2% to 0.25%. The sample consisted of CD4+ T cells from peripheral blood mononuclear cells, taken before pregnancy. The receptors were sampled from a female donor with multiple sclerosis, enrolled in a pregnancy study. The CDR3 runs from the conserved cysteine through the conserved F or W. A D gene is named only where the DNA matches it firmly. Size is omitted from some rows. Given values are once, few, many or a class for expanded clones.

>TRBV6-1|-|TRBJ1-2|few
CASSEGAGRIGYTF
TGTGCCAGCAGTGAAGGGGCAGGGCGTATAGGCTACACCTTC
>TRBV7-2|-|TRBJ2-1|-
CASSLETGRYEQFF
TGTGCCAGCAGCTTAGAGACAGGTAGGTATGAGCAGTTCTTC
>TRBV5-1|-|TRBJ1-1|-
CASRKPGHTLNTEAFF
TGCGCCAGCAGAAAGCCGGGACATACCTTGAACACTGAAGCTTTCTTT
>TRBV28|-|TRBJ1-5|few
CASSLTTGSYSNQPQHF
TGTGCCAGCAGTTTAACCACAGGGAGCTATAGCAATCAGCCCCAGCATTTT
>TRBV5-1|-|TRBJ1-6|-
CASRAEGNSPLHF
TGCGCCAGCAGGGCAGAGGGTAATTCACCCCTCCACTTT
>TRBV30|-|TRBJ1-1|few
CAWSGMMNTEAFF
TGTGCCTGGAGCGGGATGATGAACACTGAAGCTTTCTTT
>TRBV4-2|TRBD1|TRBJ2-7|-
CASSQDARDRGYREQYF
TGTGCCAGCAGCCAAGATGCCCGGGACAGGGGGTATAGGGAGCAGTACTTC
>TRBV7-3|-|TRBJ1-1|-
CASSLGQNTEAFF
TGTGCCAGCAGCCTGGGACAGAACACTGAAGCTTTCTTT
>TRBV5-4|-|TRBJ1-1|once
CASSRLLPPEAFF
TGTGCCAGCAGCCGACTTCTGCCGCCTGAAGCTTTCTTT
>TRBV28|TRBD1|TRBJ2-7|-
CASSLTGTGSPYEQYF
TGTGCCAGCTCTCTTACAGGGACAGGGAGCCCGTACGAGCAGTACTTC
>TRBV15|-|TRBJ2-5|medium-sized
CATSRDPGETQYF
TGTGCCACCAGCAGAGATCCCGGGGAGACCCAGTACTTC
>TRBV7-2|-|TRBJ1-4|-
CASSLDSGYNEKLFF
TGTGCCAGCAGCTTAGATTCCGGTTATAATGAAAAACTGTTTTTT
>TRBV5-6|-|TRBJ1-1|-
CASSLAGQFNTEAFF
TGTGCCAGCAGCTTGGCAGGGCAGTTTAACACTGAAGCTTTCTTT
>TRBV6-1|-|TRBJ1-1|once
CASSPGWNTEAFF
TGTGCCAGCAGCCCAGGCTGGAACACTGAAGCTTTCTTT
>TRBV7-7|-|TRBJ2-1|-
CASSAGQHNEQFF
TGTGCCAGCAGCGCGGGACAGCACAATGAGCAGTTCTTC
>TRBV21-1|-|TRBJ1-4|once
CASSNSCPGFPATNEKLFF
TGTGCCAGCAGCAACTCGTGTCCCGGGTTCCCAGCAACTAATGAAAAACTGTTTTTT
>TRBV28|TRBD1|TRBJ1-5|-
CASRRTGEGQPQHF
TGTGCCAGCAGAAGGACAGGGGAGGGTCAGCCCCAGCATTTT
>TRBV5-1|-|TRBJ2-7|-
CASSLDLSSYEQYF
TGCGCCAGCAGCCTGGACCTCAGCTCCTACGAGCAGTACTTC
>TRBV7-2|TRBD2|TRBJ2-5|-
CASSFGTIQETQYF
TGTGCCAGCAGCTTCGGGACTATTCAAGAGACCCAGTACTTC
>TRBV10-1|-|TRBJ2-7|-
CAPNALPSSYEQYF
TGCGCCCCCAACGCCCTCCCTAGCTCCTACGAGCAGTACTTC
>TRBV9|-|TRBJ1-2|few
CASSVTGNYGYTF
TGTGCCAGCAGCGTCACAGGAAACTATGGCTACACCTTC
>TRBV30|TRBD1|TRBJ1-2|few
CAWWDRNYGYTF
TGTGCCTGGTGGGACAGAAACTATGGCTACACCTTC
>TRBV30|TRBD1|TRBJ1-2|-
CAWSVDRTGDGYTF
TGTGCCTGGAGTGTAGACAGGACAGGGGACGGCTACACCTTC
>TRBV11-2|-|TRBJ2-1|few
CASSPPGAEQFF
TGTGCCAGCAGCCCCCCGGGAGCTGAGCAGTTCTTC
>TRBV5-1|TRBD1|TRBJ1-1|-
CASSQTYRGGEAFF
TGCGCCAGCAGCCAAACCTACAGGGGTGGGGAAGCTTTCTTT
>TRBV19|TRBD1|TRBJ2-6|-
CASIGTGVGVLTF
TGTGCCAGTATAGGGACAGGGGTCGGCGTCCTGACTTTC
>TRBV5-1|TRBD1|TRBJ2-7|-
CASSLATGGYEQYF
TGCGCCAGCAGCTTGGCGACAGGGGGATACGAGCAGTACTTC
>TRBV5-1|TRBD2|TRBJ2-7|-
CASSPSGKGYEQYF
TGCGCCAGCAGTCCTAGCGGGAAAGGATACGAGCAGTACTTC
>TRBV9|-|TRBJ2-2|-
CASSVAGANTGELFF
TGTGCCAGCAGCGTAGCGGGAGCGAACACCGGGGAGCTGTTTTTT
>TRBV4-1|-|TRBJ1-1|-
CASSPRFAGVGGTEAFF
TGCGCCAGCAGCCCTCGCTTTGCGGGGGTGGGGGGCACTGAAGCTTTCTTT
>TRBV6-1|-|TRBJ1-1|few
CASSVKGGTEAFF
TGTGCCAGCAGTGTAAAAGGCGGCACTGAAGCTTTCTTT
>TRBV19|TRBD1|TRBJ1-4|-
CASSIQGATEKLFF
TGTGCCAGTAGTATACAGGGGGCGACTGAAAAACTGTTTTTT
>TRBV9|-|TRBJ1-1|few
CANTGHMNTEAFF
TGTGCCAACACGGGACATATGAACACTGAAGCTTTCTTT
>TRBV5-1|-|TRBJ2-1|-
CASSLDTGISYNEQFF
TGCGCCAGCAGCTTGGATACGGGGATATCCTACAATGAGCAGTTCTTC
>TRBV7-8|-|TRBJ2-1|-
CASTYPPGLTYNEQFF
TGTGCCAGCACCTACCCCCCGGGACTTACTTACAATGAGCAGTTCTTC
>TRBV7-6|TRBD1|TRBJ1-5|-
CASSRGTGEQPQHF
TGTGCCAGCAGCCGAGGGACAGGGGAACAGCCCCAGCATTTT
>TRBV6-1|-|TRBJ2-5|-
CASSETSTGVETQYF
TGTGCCAGCAGTGAGACTAGTACGGGTGTCGAGACCCAGTACTTC
>TRBV20-1|-|TRBJ2-7|once
CSARPDYEQYF
TGCAGTGCTAGACCAGACTACGAGCAGTACTTC
>TRBV2|TRBD2|TRBJ2-1|-
CASSELWTSNNEQFF
TGTGCCAGCAGTGAACTTTGGACTAGCAACAATGAGCAGTTCTTC
>TRBV7-8|TRBD1|TRBJ1-1|-
CASSSRGTAADAFF
TGTGCCAGCAGCTCCCGCGGGACAGCGGCGGACGCTTTCTTT
>TRBV7-3|-|TRBJ2-2|-
CASSLGPGTVTGELFF
TGTGCCAGCAGCTTAGGTCCGGGAACCGTCACCGGGGAGCTGTTTTTT
>TRBV28|-|TRBJ1-4|-
CASSLSTEKLFF
TGTGCCAGCAGTTTATCTACTGAAAAACTGTTTTTT
>TRBV2|-|TRBJ1-1|-
CASSETAQAFNTEAFF
TGTGCCAGCAGTGAGACAGCACAGGCTTTTAACACTGAAGCTTTCTTT
>TRBV19|-|TRBJ1-4|-
CASSPRQTREKLFF
TGTGCCAGTAGCCCTAGACAGACGCGAGAAAAACTGTTTTTT
>TRBV5-1|-|TRBJ2-7|-
CASSSGDGGLEQYF
TGCGCCAGCAGTTCGGGGGATGGAGGGCTCGAGCAGTACTTC